These 8 T cell receptor beta chains were all obtained from the same sample, sequenced in a study of T cells in women clearing cervical HPV infection (dated by TCRdb to the late 2010s). Library preparation employed the immunoSEQ multiplex PCR assay. Not all clones reach the TCRdb copy of this immuneACCESS table, which keeps in-frame sequences only. Checked studies attribute under half of the gap to unresolved V genes and leave the rest unexplained. This specimen's table enumerates 30,000 to 35,000 clones. 6.5% to 9% of the sample is taken by the ten largest. Material: blood buffy coat. Every receptor here comes from a woman between 18 and 69 years old with a cervical HPV16 infection that either progressed to CIN3+ or cleared (not recorded which).

On this clone itself: The DNA ends 3 residues before the CDR3 does, and the rest of the CDR3 is filled in from the germline J gene. The V gene is TRBV20-1, the J gene TRBJ1-1, with 7 nucleotides matching TRBD1. Per the germline V gene, CDR1 is DFQATT and CDR2 is SNEGSKA (reference sequence). The CDR3 consists of 13 residues. CDR3 bases read: TGCAGTGCTCGACAGGGTACGCTCTCCGAA. It encodes CSARQGTLSE. The whole CDR3 protein is CSARQGTLSEAFF.

CDR3 amino acids: CSAGGGTGGGKLFF. The covered CDR3 bases are TGCAGTGCTGGGGGTGGGACAGGGGGCGGAAAG. This sequence joins TRBV20-1 and TRBJ2-2, with 12 bases fitting TRBD1. Read data end 3 residues before the CDR3 end; the end is taken from the germline J gene. CDR1 DFQATT and CDR2 SNEGSKA come from the germline V gene (reference sequence). The CDR3 contains 14 residues.

On this clone: The CDR3 end falls 3 residues outside the read, so it is completed with the germline J gene. This chain links TRBV5-6 with TRBJ2-7, with a possible D match to TRBD1 (5 bases). V lost 0 bases and J 4 bases, leaving 14 bases between the germline ends. This CDR3 is built from 15 residues. Germline-derived CDR1 and CDR2 are SGHDT and YYEEEE. Partial CDR3 DNA: TGTGCCAGCAGCTTGGCGGCAGGGTTACAATACGAG. This encodes CASSLAAGLQYE. The full CDR3 protein reads CASSLAAGLQYEQYF. Together with reference TRBV5-6 and TRBJ2-7, the CDR3 gives the full variable domain: DAGVTQSPTHLIKTRGQQVTLRCSPKSGHDTVSWYQQALGQGPQFIFQYYEEEERQRGNFPDRFSGHQFPNYSSELNVNALLLGDSALYLCASSLAAGLQYEQYFGPGTRLTVT.

A word on this clone: One junction end disagrees with the germline gene, perhaps due to a read error. From the germline J gene comes the end of the CDR3, since the read stops 3 residues before it. In the same sample, other DNA sequences code for this CDR3. This sequence joins TRBV19 and TRBJ1-3, with a weak D call TRBD1 (6 bases). CDR1 and CDR2 from the germline V gene are LNHDA and SQIVND (reference sequence). The CDR3 spans 18 residues. CDR3 bases read: TGTGCCAGTAGCAAGCCGGGACAACGCCTCTACTCTGGAAACACG. Translated, it gives CASSKPGQRLYSGNT. The CDR3 reads in full as CASSKPGQRLYSGNTIYF.

Remarks on this clone: The read falls 3 residues short of the CDR3 end, and the missing part is taken from the germline J gene. The chain employs TRBV5-1 and TRBJ1-4; 9 bases map to TRBD1. Germline assignment: CDR1 SGHRS and CDR2 YFSETQ. This CDR3 has 14 amino acids. The J segment lost 6 bases and the V segment lost 5 bases, leaving 5 bases of the junction unmatched. CDR3 loop: CASRGDRADEKLFF. The sequenced part of the CDR3 DNA is TGCGCCAGCAGGGGGGACAGGGCTGATGAAAAA.

A word on this clone: The read terminates 3 residues before the CDR3 end, so the remaining end is supplied by the germline J gene. V gene TRBV11-2 combines with J gene TRBJ2-1; a weak D match, TRBD2 (6 bases). This CDR3 comprises 15 residues. In germline, CDR1 is SGHAT, CDR2 FQNNGV. Deletions cut 8 bases from V and 0 bases from J, with 14 bases between. The CDR3 bases that were read are TGTGCCAGCGCGGGGACCCGCAGCTCCTACAATGAG. It is translated as CASAGTRSSYNE. The whole CDR3 protein is CASAGTRSSYNEQFF.

Notes on this clone: Read coverage stops 3 residues before the CDR3 terminus; the germline J gene supplies the remainder. V gene TRBV10-3 combines with J gene TRBJ2-1; tentatively, D is TRBD2 (7 bases). The V end was cut by 7 bases, the J end by 4 bases, with 14 bases between. The CDR3 length is 14 residues. The germline gives CDR1 ENHRY, CDR2 SYGVKD. The part of the CDR3 DNA that was read is TGTGCCATCAATACTGGGGGGGCATACAATGAG. It translates to CAINTGGAYNE. The entire CDR3 protein reads CAINTGGAYNEQFF.

Concerning this clone: The sequenced fragment ends 3 residues before the CDR3 boundary, so the rest is inferred from the germline J gene. This chain connects TRBV5-1 to TRBJ2-1, with D perhaps TRBD1 (6 bases). Germline V lookup: CDR1 SGHRS, CDR2 YFSETQ. There are 16 residues in the CDR3. Trimming pared 0 bases from V and 4 bases from J, leaving 14 bases between. The CDR3: CASSLVGGNGYNEQFF. The sequenced CDR3 bases are TGCGCCAGCAGCTTGGTAGGGGGAAACGGTTACAATGAG.